One and the same sample provided the 30 T cell receptor beta chains below, sequenced in a study of shared clonotypes between healthy human individuals. Clones were sequenced by immunoSEQ multiplex PCR, and TCRdb holds only the in-frame ones, with some missing. The sample shows over a million clones, approximately 96% of them seen only once. The sample taken for sequencing was naive CD4+ T cells sorted from blood. The sample's subset: CD45RA+ positively selected. The receptor source for this set is a young man in good health.

This chain connects TRBV6-5 to TRBJ1-4; D call uncertain. Per the germline V gene, CDR1 is MNHEY and CDR2 is SVGAGI. This CDR3 is 14 amino acids long. V lost 3 bases, J lost 5 bases, and 10 bases lay in between. The CDR3 loop is CASSYSEVNEKLFF. CDR3 sequence (DNA): TGTGCCAGCAGTTATAGTGAAGTGAATGAAAAACTGTTTTTT.

The chain employs TRBV30 and TRBJ2-1; no firm D call. The CDR3 is 17 residues long. V lost 3 bases to trimming and J lost 4 bases, with 22 bases between them. Per the germline V gene, CDR1 is GTSNPN and CDR2 is SVGIG (reference sequence). The CDR3 region is CAWSEYPRTSYYNEQFF. DNA for the CDR3: TGTGCCTGGAGCGAATATCCCCGTACCTCATATTACAATGAGCAGTTCTTC.

CDR3 DNA: TGTGCCAGCAGTTTATCGACCGGGACACCAAATCAGCCCCAGCATTTT. Residues: CASSLSTGTPNQPQHF. The gene calls are TRBV27 and TRBJ1-5, with D perhaps matching TRBD1 (6 bases). The CDR3 covers 16 residues. CDR1 and CDR2 (germline): MNHEY, SMNVEV (reference sequence). V lost 0 bases, J lost 4 bases, and 13 bases lay in between.

The gene calls are TRBV2 and TRBJ2-1, with 8 bases identical to TRBD1. CDR1 SNHLY and CDR2 FYNNEI come from the germline V gene. The CDR3 runs 14 residues. The J segment lost 5 bases and the V segment lost 6 bases, leaving 6 bases of the junction unmatched. The CDR3 spells CASSGTGRHNEQFF. The CDR3 bases are TGTGCCAGCAGCGGGACAGGACGACACAATGAGCAGTTCTTC.

The chain uses TRBV5-5 and TRBJ1-5, with D perhaps TRBD1 (6 bases). This CDR3 has 15 residues. From germline, CDR1 is SGHKS and CDR2 YYEKEE (reference sequence). Trimming took 4 bases from V and 5 from J, leaving 16 bases between them. In nucleotides, the CDR3 is TGTGCCAGCAGCCCCGGGAGGGGGTCAGATCAGCCCCAGCATTTT. Translated, it gives CASSPGRGSDQPQHF.

This chain joins TRBV4-2 and TRBJ2-5, with unresolved D. Germline values: CDR1 LGHNA, CDR2 YNFKEQ. The CDR3 sequence is 12 residues long. V lost 1 base and J 5 bases, leaving 5 bases between the germline ends. The CDR3 sequence: CASSQAKETQYF. DNA for the CDR3: TGTGCCAGCAGCCAAGCTAAGGAGACCCAGTACTTC.

The chain has TRBV27 and TRBJ2-7; 9 positions agree with TRBD1. J gave up 3 bases and V 7 bases, and 10 bases lay outside the gene matches. The CDR3 runs to 15 residues. Germline assignment: CDR1 MNHEY and CDR2 SMNVEV (reference sequence). CDR3: CASNKPGQGIYEQYF. In nucleotides, the CDR3 is TGTGCCAGCAACAAACCGGGACAGGGAATCTACGAGCAGTACTTC.

This chain joins TRBV7-2 and TRBJ2-2; D not certain. The CDR3 spans 15 residues. Germline V gene lookup returns CDR1 SGHTA and CDR2 FQGNSA. V dropped 0 bases and J dropped 0 bases, with 5 bases sitting between them. The DNA for the CDR3 is TGTGCCAGCAGCTTAGCGGCTCCGAACACCGGGGAGCTGTTTTTT. It translates to CASSLAAPNTGELFF.

V is TRBV6-5 and J is TRBJ2-7; possible D gene TRBD2, 6 bases. Germline lookup yields CDR1 MNHEY and CDR2 SVGAGI. The V and J ends lost 6 bases and 6 bases respectively, with 15 bases between them. The CDR3 is 13 amino acids. The CDR3 nucleotides are TGTGCCAGCAGCGGCCATTTGCGGGGCGAGCAGTACTTC. As protein: CASSGHLRGEQYF.

V is TRBV2 and J is TRBJ2-5; maybe TRBD1 (6 bases). V was clipped by 6 bases and J by 2 bases, with 13 bases between them. Looked up from germline, CDR1 is SNHLY and CDR2 is FYNNEI. The CDR3 is 14 residues long. In DNA form, the CDR3 reads TGTGCCAGCAGAAGACGGACAGAGCAAGAGACCCAGTACTTC. Protein: CASRRRTEQETQYF. Combining the CDR3 with reference TRBV2 and TRBJ2-5 gives the whole variable domain EPEVTQTPSHQVTQMGQEVILRCVPISNHLYFYWYRQILGQKVEFLVSFYNNEISEKSEIFDDQFSVERPDGSNFTLKIRSTKLEDSAMYFCASRRRTEQETQYFGPGTRLLVL.

The genes are TRBV7-3 and TRBJ2-7; either TRBD1 or TRBD2 may supply D (5 bases each). The V and J ends lost 3 bases and 3 bases respectively, with 15 bases between them. The CDR3 covers 15 residues. CDR1 and CDR2 from the germline V gene are SGHTA and FQGTGA. CDR3 amino acids: CASSFLMGVNYEQYF. The CDR3 bases are TGTGCCAGCAGCTTTCTGATGGGGGTTAACTACGAGCAGTACTTC.

The genes are TRBV19 and TRBJ2-1; 9 bases are shared with TRBD2. Unmatched junction bases numbered 10, after V lost 5 bases and J lost 5 bases. This CDR3 has 16 residues. Germline V gene sequence: CDR1 LNHDA, CDR2 SQIVND (reference sequence). CDR3 bases: TGTGCCAGTAGTCGAATAGCGGGAGTGTGGGACAATGAGCAGTTCTTC. Its protein is CASSRIAGVWDNEQFF.

The rearrangement joins TRBV2 to TRBJ2-7; 11 bases line up with TRBD1. V lost 6 bases and J lost 5; bases outside the gene matches: 6. This CDR3 has 14 amino acids. In germline, CDR1 is SNHLY, CDR2 FYNNEI. The CDR3 protein is CASRKDRGRDEQYF. In DNA, the CDR3 is TGTGCCAGCAGGAAGGACAGGGGGCGCGACGAGCAGTACTTC.

This clone has a handful of counts. The chain employs TRBV6-4 and TRBJ2-2; weak D call: TRBD2 (7 bases). This CDR3 comprises 15 residues. Germline CDR1 is MRHNA and CDR2 is SNTAGT. The V gene lost 3 bases and the J gene lost 3 bases, with 11 bases spanning the gap. Here the CDR3 reads CASSEGAGDTGELFF. The CDR3 DNA reads as TGTGCCAGCAGTGAGGGGGCGGGAGACACCGGGGAGCTGTTTTTT.

The V and J genes are TRBV7-6 and TRBJ2-5, with 10 bases fitting TRBD2. This CDR3 contains 14 residues. CDR1 and CDR2 from the germline V gene are SGHVS and FNYEAQ. The V segment lost 4 bases and the J segment 4 bases; nucleotides outside the gene matches: 3. The CDR3 loop is CASSSTSGTETQYF. DNA for the CDR3: TGTGCCAGCAGCTCCACTAGCGGGACAGAGACCCAGTACTTC.

The rearrangement uses TRBV6-5 and TRBJ2-3; 7 bases match TRBD2. This CDR3 spans 14 amino acids. V dropped 8 bases and J dropped 1; count of bases not matched to a gene: 6. Germline V lookup: CDR1 MNHEY, CDR2 SVGAGI. The CDR3 sequence is CASGRSGGTDTQYF. The CDR3 nucleotides are TGTGCCAGCGGTCGGAGCGGGGGCACAGATACGCAGTATTTT.

This chain's CDR3 is CASNFGRSTNEKLFF. The CDR3 DNA sequence: TGTGCCAGCAATTTCGGACGGTCAACTAATGAAAAACTGTTTTTT. The chain uses TRBV6-6 and TRBJ1-4, with D unresolved. Germline V gene data show CDR1 as MNHNY and CDR2 as SVGAGI (reference sequence). V was cut by 7 bases and J by 0 bases, with 12 bases left in between. The CDR3 has 15 amino acids.

This clone is a singleton in its sample. The same CDR3 arises from other DNA sequences in this sample as well. The gene calls are TRBV10-3 and TRBJ2-1, with unresolved D. CDR3 size: 13 residues. CDR1 is ENHRY, CDR2 SYGVKD, per germline. With 2 bases removed from V and 6 bases from J, the gap between germline ends came to 8 bases. CDR3 sequence reads: CAISEGWTNEQFF. CDR3 bases: TGTGCCATCAGTGAGGGTTGGACCAATGAGCAGTTCTTC.

Notes on this clone: Other DNA sequences from this sample encode an identical CDR3 as well. This chain uses TRBV18 with TRBJ2-2, with 7 bases fitting TRBD2. CDR3 length equals 14 residues. Germline CDR1 reads KGHSH; CDR2 reads LQKENI. V was clipped by 3 bases and J by 8 bases; unmatched bases: 6. The chain's CDR3 is CASSPPGRTGELFF. The CDR3 DNA sequence: TGTGCCAGCTCACCCCCCGGGAGGACGGGGGAGCTGTTTTTT.

In this sample, this clone turned up once. This sequence joins TRBV10-1 and TRBJ2-2; unclear D gene. CDR3 length equals 13 residues. With 6 bases removed from V and 5 bases from J, the gap between germline ends came to 10 bases. Germline lookup yields CDR1 WNHNN and CDR2 SYGVQD (reference sequence). This chain's CDR3 is CASSVKGTGELFF. Written as DNA, the CDR3 is TGCGCCAGCAGCGTAAAAGGTACCGGGGAGCTGTTTTTT.

Comment on this clone: The sample carries other DNA sequences with the same CDR3. The chain joins TRBV10-3 to TRBJ2-2, with D hard to call. Trimming removed 4 bases from V and 4 bases from J, with 4 bases in between. CDR1 ENHRY and CDR2 SYGVKD come from the germline V gene. The CDR3 totals 12 residues. The CDR3 reads CAISVGTGELFF. DNA for the CDR3: TGTGCCATCAGTGTCGGCACCGGGGAGCTGTTTTTT.

The chain combines TRBV6-6 with TRBJ2-2, with D unresolved. Per germline, CDR1 MNHNY and CDR2 SVGAGI (reference sequence). CDR3 length equals 12 residues. The germline V and J ends were trimmed by 6 bases and 6 bases, with 8 bases remaining between them. The CDR3 region is CASRERPGELFF. DNA of the CDR3: TGTGCCAGCAGAGAAAGACCCGGGGAGCTGTTTTTT.

J is TRBJ1-5 and V is TRBV5-6, with D hard to call. Germline V lookup: CDR1 SGHDT, CDR2 YYEEEE. Trimming took off 0 bases at V and 0 bases at J, with 7 bases between the two ends. The CDR3 consists of 15 residues. The CDR3, as DNA: TGTGCCAGCAGCTTGGGGGTTTTTAGCAATCAGCCCCAGCATTTT. It yields the protein CASSLGVFSNQPQHF. Supplemented by reference TRBV5-6 and TRBJ1-5, the full variable domain reads DAGVTQSPTHLIKTRGQQVTLRCSPKSGHDTVSWYQQALGQGPQFIFQYYEEEERQRGNFPDRFSGHQFPNYSSELNVNALLLGDSALYLCASSLGVFSNQPQHFGDGTRLSIL.

This clone was seen only a few times. Other DNA sequences in the same sample also yield this CDR3. The gene calls are TRBV5-1 and TRBJ1-2, with D maybe TRBD1 (5 bases). V was trimmed by 3 bases and J by 4 bases, leaving 7 bases between them. The CDR3 is 12 amino acids. CDR1 and CDR2 (germline): SGHRS, YFSETQ. The CDR3 spells CASSSDSYGYTF. The DNA for the CDR3 is TGCGCCAGCAGCTCAGACAGCTATGGCTACACCTTC.

The chain carries TRBV2 and TRBJ1-4; no clear D. CDR3 size: 16 residues. V was trimmed by 2 bases and J by 5 bases, leaving 15 bases between them. Germline V gene data show CDR1 as SNHLY and CDR2 as FYNNEI. The CDR3 is CASSETGPSGNEKLFF. The DNA of the CDR3 is TGTGCCAGCAGTGAAACGGGTCCTTCTGGCAATGAAAAACTGTTTTTT.

The chain carries TRBV18 and TRBJ2-1; TRBD2 matches 8 bases. Per the germline V gene, CDR1 is KGHSH and CDR2 is LQKENI. There are 14 residues in the CDR3. The V segment lost 3 bases and the J segment 5 bases; nucleotides outside the gene matches: 3. The CDR3 loop is CASSPAGGDNEQFF. The CDR3 DNA reads TGTGCCAGCTCACCCGCGGGAGGCGACAATGAGCAGTTCTTC.

The chain carries TRBV10-2 and TRBJ2-3, with TRBD2 identical over 12 bases. Germline V gives CDR1 WSHSY, CDR2 SAAADI. V lost 5 bases, J lost 3 bases, and 3 bases stayed unmatched. This CDR3 is built from 15 residues. The CDR3 loop reads CASSLAGGWTDTQYF. CDR3 nucleotides: TGCGCCAGCAGTCTAGCGGGAGGGTGGACAGATACGCAGTATTTT.

The genes are TRBV10-3 and TRBJ1-5, with no clear D. This CDR3 region has 15 residues. The germline CDR1 and CDR2 sequences are ENHRY and SYGVKD. Trimming took off 3 bases at V and 3 bases at J, with 12 bases between the two ends. The CDR3 region has the DNA TGTGCCATCAGTGAAAGGGCGCTAGTCAATCAGCCCCAGCATTTT. Its translation is CAISERALVNQPQHF.

The rearrangement uses TRBV6-1 and TRBJ2-7; D is uncertain. The CDR3 is 14 amino acids. In germline, CDR1 is MNHNS, CDR2 SASEGT. V dropped 3 bases and J dropped 2 bases, with 11 bases sitting between them. This chain's CDR3 is CASSDPGRPYEQYF. In DNA, the CDR3 is TGTGCCAGCAGTGACCCGGGTCGACCCTACGAGCAGTACTTC.

The V call is TRBV18, the J call TRBJ2-7; no definite D call. This CDR3 spans 13 amino acids. From germline, CDR1 is KGHSH and CDR2 LQKENI. With 0 bases removed from V and 10 bases from J, the gap between germline ends came to 13 bases. DNA for the CDR3: TGTGCCAGCTCACCACCAGGGCCTGGCACACAGTACTTC. Translating gives CASSPPGPGTQYF.